This T cell receptor (beta chain) was profiled in a study of blood T cell repertoires in COVID-19. Across the whole study: Sources were T cells, B-cell-depleted T cells, or PBMCs; the material itself was cDNA or gDNA.

Seattle's enrolled individuals joined amid active infection and were then monitored longitudinally. Authors' processing steps: Estimation of nucleated cell counts relied on the amplification of reference gene primers. The protocol was immunoSEQ multiplex PCR, while the TCRdb copy is restricted to in-frame clones and leaves out a portion. V, J and clone size derive from that table, while D and trimming were established from the DNA sequence. In the table there are about 330,000 clones, about 91% of which are singletons. This TCR was recovered from a man aged 25-40 years with COVID-19, enrolled during active disease. The sample was peripheral blood.

DNA for the CDR3: TGTGCCAGCAGCTTAGGGCCCTCGGGACTAGCGGGAGGGCCCTCCTACGAGCAGTACTTC. It encodes CASSLGPSGLAGGPSYEQYF. The V call is TRBV7-8, the J call TRBJ2-7; 16 nucleotides align to TRBD2. The CDR3 loop spans 20 amino acids. Looked up from germline, CDR1 is SGHVS and CDR2 is FQNEAQ. The V gene end was trimmed by 1 base and the J gene end by 0 bases; junction bases not matched to a gene: 9. Filled out from reference TRBV7-8 and TRBJ2-7, the complete variable domain reads GAGVSQSPRYKVAKRGQDVALRCDPISGHVSLFWYQQALGQGPEFLTYFQNEAQLDKSGLPSDRFFAERPEGSVSTLKIQRTQQEDSAVYLCASSLGPSGLAGGPSYEQYFGPGTRLTVT.